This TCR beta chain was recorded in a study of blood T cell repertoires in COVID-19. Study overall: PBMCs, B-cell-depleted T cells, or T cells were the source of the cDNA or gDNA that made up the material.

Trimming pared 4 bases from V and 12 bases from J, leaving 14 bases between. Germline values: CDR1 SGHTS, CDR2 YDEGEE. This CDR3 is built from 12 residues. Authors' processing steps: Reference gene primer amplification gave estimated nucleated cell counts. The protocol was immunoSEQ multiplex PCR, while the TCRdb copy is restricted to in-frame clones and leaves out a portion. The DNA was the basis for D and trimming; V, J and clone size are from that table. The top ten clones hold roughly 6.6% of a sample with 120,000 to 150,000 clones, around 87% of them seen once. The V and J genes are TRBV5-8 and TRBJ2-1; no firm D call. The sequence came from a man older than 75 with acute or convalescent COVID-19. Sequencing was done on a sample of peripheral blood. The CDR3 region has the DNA TGTGCCAGCAGCCTTACGTTAGAGTTGCAGTTCTTC. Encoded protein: CASSLTLELQFF.